The 28 T cell receptor beta chains in this list originate from one sample, sequenced in a study of blood T cells in healthy people across ages. PCR was performed a second time for about 6 to 12 cycles using a sample-barcoded 5' primer and a J-beta primer mix. In TCRdb, the 5' RACE reads were re-called with MiXCR into one record per CDR3 protein. There are 650,000 to 950,000 distinct CDR3 sequences in the sample; under 55% occur only once, and around 18% lies in the top ten. Sequencing was done on a sample of blood. These receptors were taken from a man aged 55 to 69 in good health.

The chain combines TRBV4-1 with TRBJ2-3, with 7 bases fitting TRBD1. CDR1 and CDR2 (germline): MGHRA, YSYEKL. V was clipped by 0 bases and J by 1 base; unmatched bases: 4. The CDR3 spans 16 residues. The CDR3 nucleotides are TGCGCCAGCAGCCAAGACGCCGGGACAGGCACAGATACGCAGTATTTT. Translated: CASSQDAGTGTDTQYF.

As regards this clonotype: The germline gene is not matched at one end of the junction; a read error may be the cause. This chain uses TRBV7-2 with TRBJ2-3; D ambiguous. CDR1 is SGHTA and CDR2 is FQGNSA in the germline V gene. The CDR3 has 16 amino acids. The CDR3 region is CAGSLVFGGSTDTQYF. The CDR3 DNA reads as TGTGCCGGCAGCTTAGTGTTTGGCGGCAGCACAGATACGCAGTATTTT.

The rearrangement joins TRBV19 to TRBJ1-4; maybe TRBD1 (6 bases). V was trimmed by 5 bases and J by 4 bases, leaving 14 bases between them. Germline V gene sequence: CDR1 LNHDA, CDR2 SQIVND (reference sequence). The CDR3 extends over 15 amino acids. The CDR3 spells CASSRQEGDNEKLFF. CDR3 sequence (DNA): TGTGCCAGTAGTCGACAGGAGGGGGATAATGAAAAACTGTTTTTT.

This clonotype was seen a few times. This chain uses TRBV7-2 with TRBJ2-1, with D maybe TRBD2 (6 bases). The germline V gene encodes CDR1 SGHTA and CDR2 FQGNSA. This CDR3 has 17 residues. Deletions cut 1 base from V and 2 bases from J, with 15 bases between. The chain's CDR3 is CASSLEAMAGTYNEQFF. CDR3 DNA sequence: TGTGCCAGCAGCTTAGAGGCAATGGCGGGGACCTACAATGAGCAGTTCTTC. The full variable domain, its missing parts supplied by reference TRBV7-2 and TRBJ2-1, is GAGVSQSPSNKVTEKGKDVELRCDPISGHTALYWYRQSLGQGLEFLIYFQGNSAPDKSGLPSDRFSAERTGGSVSTLTIQRTQQEDSAVYLCASSLEAMAGTYNEQFFGPGTRLTVL.

The chain joins TRBV20-1 to TRBJ2-5; TRBD2 agrees at 12 bases. Germline CDR1 reads DFQATT; CDR2 reads SNEGSKA (reference sequence). This CDR3 contains 13 residues. The V segment lost 6 bases and the J segment 3 bases; nucleotides outside the gene matches: 2. The CDR3 DNA is TGCAGTGCGAGGACTAGCGGGAAAGAGACCCAGTACTTC. As protein: CSARTSGKETQYF.

This rearrangement joins TRBV7-9 to TRBJ2-4; D may be TRBD1 (5 bases). The CDR3 is 14 residues long. CDR1 and CDR2 from the germline V gene are SEHNR and FQNEAQ (reference sequence). The V gene lost 3 bases and the J gene lost 8 bases, with 14 bases spanning the gap. The CDR3 bases are TGTGCCAGCAGCTTCGGCCAGGGATTAGACATTCAGTACTTC. This gives the protein CASSFGQGLDIQYF.

CDR3 coding DNA: TGCAGTGTTGTCCGGGGGAAATCGGTTGAGAACACCTTC. Translation gives CSVVRGKSVENTF. V gene TRBV20-1 combines with J gene TRBJ1-2; D is perhaps TRBD1 (5 bases). Trimming shortened V by 7 bases and J by 12 bases, and 24 bases separated the two germline ends. This CDR3 region has 13 residues. Germline-derived CDR1 and CDR2 are DFQATT and SNEGSKA (reference sequence).

The gene calls are TRBV10-2 and TRBJ1-1; D gene unclear. Germline V lookup: CDR1 WSHSY, CDR2 SAAADI. This CDR3 is built from 13 residues. The V end was cut by 8 bases, the J end by 4 bases, with 14 bases between. The CDR3 is CASAHARSTEAFF. CDR3 DNA: TGCGCCAGCGCACACGCACGGTCCACTGAAGCTTTCTTT.

The CDR3 sequence is CASSGTYPGAQPSNQPQHF. As DNA, the CDR3 is TGTGCCAGCAGTGGTACATACCCGGGGGCACAACCTAGCAATCAGCCCCAGCATTTT. The chain is built from TRBV6-1 and TRBJ1-5, with D perhaps matching TRBD1 (6 bases). The CDR3 sequence is 19 residues long. Trimming shortened V by 4 bases and J by 0 bases, and 22 bases separated the two germline ends. CDR1 is MNHNS, CDR2 SASEGT, per germline.

This rearrangement joins TRBV30 to TRBJ2-3; D unclear. The CDR3 has 13 amino acids. The V and J ends lost 4 bases and 1 base respectively, with 9 bases between them. From germline, CDR1 is GTSNPN and CDR2 SVGIG (reference sequence). CDR3 nucleotides: TGTGCCTGGACCAGACACCGCACAGATACGCAGTATTTT. Protein product: CAWTRHRTDTQYF.

The rearrangement uses TRBV7-2 and TRBJ2-1; D perhaps matches TRBD1 (7 bases). The CDR3 contains 15 residues. Trimming left V 5 bases short and J 10 bases short, with 21 bases between. CDR1 is SGHTA, CDR2 FQGNSA, per germline. The CDR3 here is CASSRTQGGLGEQFF. The CDR3 DNA reads as TGTGCCAGCAGCCGTACCCAGGGGGGCTTGGGGGAGCAGTTCTTC.

This chain uses TRBV20-1 with TRBJ1-6, with D uncertain. CDR1 is DFQATT, CDR2 SNEGSKA, per germline (reference sequence). V was shortened by 3 bases and J by 8 bases, with 14 bases between the two germline ends. CDR3 length: 14 amino acids. The CDR3 DNA sequence: TGCAGTGCTAGTAGTGCGGGCGTGGATTCACCCCTCCACTTT. Its protein is CSASSAGVDSPLHF.

This clonotype has just one count. The J gene is TRBJ1-4, the V gene TRBV7-8, with 8 bases aligning to TRBD1. The junction had 7 bases not matched to a gene; V was cut back by 5 bases and J by 5 bases. Per the germline V gene, CDR1 is SGHVS and CDR2 is FQNEAQ. This CDR3 spans 15 amino acids. The CDR3 loop reads CASSRGTGGNEKLFF. The DNA of the CDR3 is TGTGCCAGCAGCAGGGGCACAGGGGGGAATGAAAAACTGTTTTTT.

This sequence joins TRBV7-2 and TRBJ2-5; D perhaps matches TRBD1 (6 bases). Germline V lookup: CDR1 SGHTA, CDR2 FQGNSA. The V end lost 5 bases, the J end lost 11 bases, and 21 bases lay between the germline ends. CDR3 size: 14 residues. DNA of the CDR3: TGTGCCAGCAGCCGAGCGACAGGACCCAATGAGCAGTACTTC. Its protein is CASSRATGPNEQYF.

The chain recombines TRBV27 with TRBJ2-5; 10 positions agree with TRBD1. CDR3 length: 17 amino acids. The trim removed 4 bases at V and 4 bases at J, leaving 12 bases unmatched. Germline V lookup: CDR1 MNHEY, CDR2 SMNVEV (reference sequence). The CDR3 nucleotides read TGTGCCAGCAGTTACACCGGGACAGGGGTCGTCGGAGAGACCCAGTACTTC. Translation: CASSYTGTGVVGETQYF.

This clonotype was seen only a few times. This rearrangement joins TRBV7-9 to TRBJ2-3, with 8 positions matching TRBD1. The junction had 3 bases not matched to a gene; V was cut back by 3 bases and J by 1 base. Germline V CDR1 and CDR2: SEHNR, FQNEAQ (reference sequence). The CDR3 has 15 amino acids. CDR3 DNA: TGTGCCAGCAGCTTCGGGACAGGACGCACAGATACGCAGTATTTT. It codes for CASSFGTGRTDTQYF.

This clonotype occurred a few times. The chain is built from TRBV6-2 or TRBV6-3 and TRBJ2-5; D not resolved. The CDR3 covers 12 residues. Per the germline V gene, CDR1 is MNHEY and CDR2 is SVGEGT. V was cut by 7 bases and J by 3 bases, with 9 bases left in between. CDR3 loop: CASKGEEETQYF. CDR3 coding DNA: TGTGCCAGCAAAGGAGAAGAAGAGACCCAGTACTTC.

This clonotype appeared a few times. This chain connects TRBV6-1 to TRBJ1-2, with 7 nucleotides matching TRBD1. Germline V CDR1 and CDR2: MNHNS, SASEGT. With 2 bases clipped from V and 8 bases from J, the junction kept 11 bases outside the gene matches. There are 15 residues in the CDR3. The CDR3 DNA follows: TGTGCCAGCAGTGAATTAGGAGGGGGCGCGAACGGCTACACCTTC. This sequence encodes CASSELGGGANGYTF.

V is TRBV4-3 and J is TRBJ2-7; weak D call: TRBD2 (7 bases). The V end was cut by 1 base, the J end by 2 bases, with 12 bases between. From germline, CDR1 is LGHNA and CDR2 YSLEER. The CDR3 loop spans 15 amino acids. This CDR3 reads CASSQARGPAYEQYF. CDR3 bases: TGCGCCAGCAGCCAAGCGCGGGGGCCCGCCTACGAGCAGTACTTC.

The rearrangement uses TRBV5-1 and TRBJ2-1; maybe TRBD1 (7 bases). Trimming shortened V by 4 bases and J by 3 bases, and 11 bases separated the two germline ends. The CDR3 is 14 amino acids. Germline V CDR1 and CDR2: SGHRS, YFSETQ. CDR3: CASSAGQIYNEQFF. As DNA, the CDR3 is TGCGCCAGCAGCGCGGGACAGATCTACAATGAGCAGTTCTTC.

The chain has TRBV11-3 and TRBJ2-7, with TRBD1 identical over 8 bases. J was trimmed by 3 bases and V by 5 bases; bases with no gene match: 15. This CDR3 comprises 17 residues. Germline loops: CDR1 SGHNT, CDR2 YENEEA. The CDR3: CASSQNERGQVFYEQYF. The CDR3 DNA is TGTGCCAGCAGCCAAAACGAACGGGGACAGGTGTTCTACGAGCAGTACTTC.

The chain uses TRBV20-1 and TRBJ2-1, with D unclear. Trimming stripped 4 bases from V and 4 bases from J, with 8 bases between. The CDR3 extends over 12 amino acids. Germline loops: CDR1 DFQATT, CDR2 SNEGSKA (reference sequence). For the CDR3, the DNA is TGCAGTGCTAACCCCGATTACAATGAGCAGTTCTTC. Amino acids: CSANPDYNEQFF.

The chain combines TRBV5-4 with TRBJ1-2, with 8 bases identical to TRBD1. This CDR3 is 13 amino acids long. Germline V gene sequence: CDR1 SGHNT, CDR2 YYREEE (reference sequence). V was clipped by 4 bases and J by 8 bases; unmatched bases: 7. CDR3 sequence: CASSGMDREGYTF. The CDR3 nucleotides read TGTGCCAGCAGCGGAATGGACAGGGAGGGCTACACCTTC. Combining the CDR3 with reference TRBV5-4 and TRBJ1-2 gives the whole variable domain ETGVTQSPTHLIKTRGQQVTLRCSSQSGHNTVSWYQQALGQGPQFIFQYYREEENGRGNFPPRFSGLQFPNYSSELNVNALELDDSALYLCASSGMDREGYTFGSGTRLTVV.

The rearrangement links TRBV28 to TRBJ2-2; TRBD1 agrees at 8 bases. This CDR3 comprises 20 residues. Germline loops: CDR1 MDHEN, CDR2 SYDVKM. Trimming removed 2 bases from V and 1 base from J; junction bases left unmatched: 15. This chain's CDR3 is CASSLSSYRGNHRNTGELFF. As DNA, the CDR3 is TGTGCCAGCAGTTTAAGTTCCTACAGGGGGAATCATCGGAACACCGGGGAGCTGTTTTTT.

This clonotype was observed a few times. The V call is TRBV6-2 or TRBV6-3, the J call TRBJ2-6; D call uncertain. CDR1 is MNHEY, CDR2 SVGEGT, per germline. Between the trimmed V and J ends, which lost 7 bases and 2 bases, there was a span of 6 bases. The CDR3 sequence is 13 residues long. The CDR3 sequence: CASTIPGANVLTF. CDR3 coding DNA: TGTGCCAGCACCATCCCTGGGGCCAACGTCCTGACTTTC.

A remark on this clonotype: It may be a read error: a sequence one base away is much more abundant. The CDR3 coding sequence is TGCAGCGTTGAAGGGGAGTTCGGTAGCTCCTACAATGAGCAGTACTTC. This encodes CSVEGEFGSSYNEQYF. The chain recombines TRBV29-1 with TRBJ2-1, with D possibly TRBD2 on 5 matching bases. The J call may not be correct, given that the DNA end is closer to TRBJ2-7. Per the germline V gene, CDR1 is SQVTM and CDR2 is ANQGSEA. This CDR3 has 16 amino acids.

In its sample, this clonotype was seen a few times. The chain joins TRBV20-1 to TRBJ2-1; 8 nucleotides agree with TRBD2. V shed 5 bases and J 9 bases; nucleotides not matched to a gene: 12. Germline V lookup: CDR1 DFQATT, CDR2 SNEGSKA (reference sequence). This CDR3 has 14 residues. The CDR3 sequence: CSAYPGLAGGEQFF. CDR3 DNA sequence: TGCAGTGCTTACCCGGGACTGGCGGGGGGTGAGCAGTTCTTC.

The CDR3 nucleotides read TGTGCCAGCAGCCCTTGGTCTCCTCAGACTAATGAAAAACTGTTTTTT. It translates to CASSPWSPQTNEKLFF. The chain employs TRBV12-3 or TRBV12-4 and TRBJ1-4, with no clear D. V lost 6 bases and J lost 2, with 16 bases in between. The CDR3 length is 16 residues.